The 2 T cell receptor beta chains presented below share a single source sample, sequenced in a study of cytotoxic CD8 clonotypes in ibrutinib-treated CLL. TCRdb keeps only in-frame clones here, not all; method: immunoSEQ multiplex PCR. The sample lists over 20,000 clones, roughly four fifths seen once, with more than 7% in the top ten. The source material was PBMCs, sampled before ibrutinib treatment. The origin of the receptors is a human donor with chronic lymphocytic leukemia.

This clone came up once. The chain carries TRBV5-1 and TRBJ2-3; 15 bases line up with TRBD2. V lost 2 bases to trimming and J lost 4 bases; unmatched junction nucleotides: 8. Germline V gene sequence: CDR1 SGHRS, CDR2 YFSETQ. The CDR3 runs to 18 residues. The CDR3 DNA sequence: TGCGCCAGCAGCTTAGATGGACTAGCGGGAGGGAGGCCAGATACGCAGTATTTT. Amino acid sequence: CASSLDGLAGGRPDTQYF. Full variable domain (outside the CDR3, taken from reference TRBV5-1 and TRBJ2-3): KAGVTQTPRYLIKTRGQQVTLSCSPISGHRSVSWYQQTPGQGLQFLFEYFSETQRNKGNFPGRFSGRQFSNSRSEMNVSTLELGDSALYLCASSLDGLAGGRPDTQYFGPGTRLTVL.

The chain links TRBV4-2 to TRBJ2-3; 8 bases agree with TRBD1. Trimming took 2 bases from V and 4 from J; bases not matched to a gene: 5. The length of the CDR3 is 15 residues. Germline V gives CDR1 LGHNA, CDR2 YNFKEQ. The CDR3 DNA reads TGTGCCAGCAGCCAACAAACGACAGGGGCAGATACGCAGTATTTT. Its protein is CASSQQTTGADTQYF.